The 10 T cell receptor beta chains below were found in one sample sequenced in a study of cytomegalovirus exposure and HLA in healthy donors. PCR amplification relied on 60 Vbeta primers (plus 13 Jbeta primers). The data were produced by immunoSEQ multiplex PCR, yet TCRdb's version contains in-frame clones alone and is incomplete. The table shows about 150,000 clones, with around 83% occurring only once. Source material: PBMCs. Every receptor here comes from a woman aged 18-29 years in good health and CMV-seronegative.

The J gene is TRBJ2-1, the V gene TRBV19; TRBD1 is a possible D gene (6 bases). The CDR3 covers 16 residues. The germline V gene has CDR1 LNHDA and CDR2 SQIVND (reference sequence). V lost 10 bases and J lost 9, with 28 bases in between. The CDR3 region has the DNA TGTGCCAATGAGCGACAGGCGCCATCCTACCGCGGTGAGCAGTTCTTC. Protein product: CANERQAPSYRGEQFF.

DNA of the CDR3: TGTGCCAGAAGCTCCAAGACAGGGGGCACCGGGGAGCTGTTTTTT. Its protein product is CARSSKTGGTGELFF. The chain has TRBV5-3 and TRBJ2-2, with 9 bases fitting TRBD1. TRBV5-3 is classed as an ORF, of uncertain function. Unmatched junction bases numbered 4, after V lost 3 bases and J lost 4 bases. This CDR3 has 15 amino acids.

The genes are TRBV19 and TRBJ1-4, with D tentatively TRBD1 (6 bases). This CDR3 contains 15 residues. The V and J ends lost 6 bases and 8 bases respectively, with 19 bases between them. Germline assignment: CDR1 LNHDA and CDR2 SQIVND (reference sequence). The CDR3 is CASSPAGGATEKLFF. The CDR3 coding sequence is TGTGCCAGTAGCCCCGCGGGGGGGGCAACCGAAAAACTGTTTTTT.

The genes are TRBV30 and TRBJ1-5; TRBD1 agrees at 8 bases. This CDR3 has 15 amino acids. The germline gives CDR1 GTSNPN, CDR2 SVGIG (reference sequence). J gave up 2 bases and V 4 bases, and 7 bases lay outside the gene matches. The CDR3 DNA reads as TGTGCCTGGACTCTACAGACAGGGGGCAATCAGCCCCAGCATTTT. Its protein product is CAWTLQTGGNQPQHF.

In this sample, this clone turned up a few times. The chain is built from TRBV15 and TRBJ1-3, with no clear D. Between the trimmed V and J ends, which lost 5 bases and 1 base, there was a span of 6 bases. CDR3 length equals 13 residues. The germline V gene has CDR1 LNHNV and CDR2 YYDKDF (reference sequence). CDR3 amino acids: CATSPQSGNTIYF. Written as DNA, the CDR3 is TGTGCCACCAGCCCTCAGTCTGGAAACACCATATATTTT.

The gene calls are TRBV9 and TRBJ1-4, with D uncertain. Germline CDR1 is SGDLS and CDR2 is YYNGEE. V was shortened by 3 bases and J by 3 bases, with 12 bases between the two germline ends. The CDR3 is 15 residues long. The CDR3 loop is CASSGGARANEKLFF. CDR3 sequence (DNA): TGTGCCAGCAGCGGTGGAGCGCGGGCTAATGAAAAACTGTTTTTT.

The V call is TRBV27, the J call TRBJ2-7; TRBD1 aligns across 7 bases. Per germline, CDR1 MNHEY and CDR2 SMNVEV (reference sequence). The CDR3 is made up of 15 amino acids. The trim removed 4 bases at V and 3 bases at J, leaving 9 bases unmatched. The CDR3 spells CASSYTGDSVYEQYF. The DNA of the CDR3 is TGTGCCAGCAGTTACACTGGGGACAGCGTCTACGAGCAGTACTTC.

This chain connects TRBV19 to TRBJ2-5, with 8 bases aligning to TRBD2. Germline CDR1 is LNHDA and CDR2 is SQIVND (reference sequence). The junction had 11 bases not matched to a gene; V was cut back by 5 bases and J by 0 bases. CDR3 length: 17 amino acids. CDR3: CASSGLRRGAYQETQYF. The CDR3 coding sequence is TGTGCCAGTAGTGGGCTTCGGCGGGGGGCCTACCAAGAGACCCAGTACTTC. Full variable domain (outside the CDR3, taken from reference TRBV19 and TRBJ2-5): DGGITQSPKYLFRKEGQNVTLSCEQNLNHDAMYWYRQDPGQGLRLIYYSQIVNDFQKGDIAEGYSVSREKKESFPLTVTSAQKNPTAFYLCASSGLRRGAYQETQYFGPGTRLLVL.

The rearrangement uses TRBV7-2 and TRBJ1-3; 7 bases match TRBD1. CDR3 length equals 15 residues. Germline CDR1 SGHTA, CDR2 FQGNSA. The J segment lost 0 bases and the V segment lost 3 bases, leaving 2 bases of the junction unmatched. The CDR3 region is CASSFGTVSGNTIYF. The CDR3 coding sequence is TGTGCCAGCAGCTTTGGGACAGTCTCTGGAAACACCATATATTTT.

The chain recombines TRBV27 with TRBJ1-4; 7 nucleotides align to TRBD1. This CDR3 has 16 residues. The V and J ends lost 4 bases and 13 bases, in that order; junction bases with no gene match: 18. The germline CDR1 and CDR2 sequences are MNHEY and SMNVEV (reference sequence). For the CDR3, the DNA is TGTGCCAGCAGTTCCCCCTCCGACAGGGTAGGACAAAGACTGTTTTTT. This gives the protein CASSSPSDRVGQRLFF.